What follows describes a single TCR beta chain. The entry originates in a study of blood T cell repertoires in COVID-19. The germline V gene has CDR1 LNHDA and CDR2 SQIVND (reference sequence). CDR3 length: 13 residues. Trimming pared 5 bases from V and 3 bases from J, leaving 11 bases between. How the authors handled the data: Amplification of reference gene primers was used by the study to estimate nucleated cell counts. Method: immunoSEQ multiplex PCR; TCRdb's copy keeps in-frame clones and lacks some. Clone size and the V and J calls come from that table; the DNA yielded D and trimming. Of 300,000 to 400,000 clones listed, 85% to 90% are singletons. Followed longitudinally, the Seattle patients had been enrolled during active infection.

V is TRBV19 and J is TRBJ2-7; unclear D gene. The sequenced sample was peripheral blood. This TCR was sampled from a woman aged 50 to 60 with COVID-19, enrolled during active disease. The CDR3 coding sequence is TGTGCCAGTAGTGTCGACTGGTACTACGAGCAGTACTTC. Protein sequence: CASSVDWYYEQYF.